The 24 T cell receptor beta chains given below trace back to one sample, sequenced in a study of blood T cell repertoires in COVID-19. The repertoire was sequenced with immunoSEQ multiplex PCR; TCRdb's copy has only in-frame clones and lacks some. The data show approximately 300,000 clones, with 87% seen just once and under 6.5% held by the top ten. What was sequenced was PBMCs or T cells enriched from blood (not recorded which). The receptors originated from a young woman who had recovered from COVID-19.

The chain carries TRBV6-5 and TRBJ1-3, with TRBD1 identical over 7 bases. The CDR3 runs 15 residues. CDR1 is MNHEY and CDR2 is SVGAGI in the germline V gene. V lost 5 bases and J lost 6; bases outside the gene matches: 10. In DNA, the CDR3 is TGTGCCAGCAGTAGTTCGACAGGGCCGGCAAACACCATATATTTT. This codes for CASSSSTGPANTIYF.

V gene TRBV7-8 combines with J gene TRBJ1-1; D is undetermined. The V end was cut by 1 base, the J end by 5 bases, with 8 bases between. Germline V lookup: CDR1 SGHVS, CDR2 FQNEAQ. There are 13 residues in the CDR3. The CDR3, as DNA: TGTGCCAGCAGCTTAGAAGGGAGTACTGAAGCTTTCTTT. Residues: CASSLEGSTEAFF.

The chain combines TRBV30 with TRBJ2-1; 7 nucleotides line up with TRBD1. V trimming: 5 bases; J trimming: 9 bases; junction bases outside the gene matches: 4. CDR1 is GTSNPN and CDR2 is SVGIG in the germline V gene (reference sequence). This CDR3 has 11 amino acids. The CDR3 nucleotides read TGTGCCTGGGGGGACAGAGGTGAGCAGTTCTTC. The encoded protein is CAWGDRGEQFF.

This clone occurred once. The sample holds other DNA sequences that translate to the same CDR3. This chain uses TRBV5-1 with TRBJ2-3; 12 positions match TRBD2. This CDR3 region has 16 residues. Per the germline V gene, CDR1 is SGHRS and CDR2 is YFSETQ. Germline trimming cut 4 bases from V and 2 bases from J; bases unmatched to any gene: 5. The CDR3 DNA is TGCGCCAGCAGCCCCGGACTAGCGGGGAACACAGATACGCAGTATTTT. Encoded protein: CASSPGLAGNTDTQYF. Combining the CDR3 with reference TRBV5-1 and TRBJ2-3 gives the whole variable domain KAGVTQTPRYLIKTRGQQVTLSCSPISGHRSVSWYQQTPGQGLQFLFEYFSETQRNKGNFPGRFSGRQFSNSRSEMNVSTLELGDSALYLCASSPGLAGNTDTQYFGPGTRLTVL.

CDR3 amino acids: CASSYSSGAANYGYTF. The CDR3 DNA sequence: TGTGCCAGCAGTTACTCGAGTGGGGCAGCTAACTATGGCTACACCTTC. This chain connects TRBV6-5 to TRBJ1-2, with D possibly being TRBD1 (5 bases). CDR3 length: 16 amino acids. Trimming took 0 bases from V and 0 from J, leaving 11 bases between them. CDR1 is MNHEY, CDR2 SVGAGI, per germline.

The rearrangement joins TRBV18 to TRBJ1-3, with no clear D. Germline V gene sequence: CDR1 KGHSH, CDR2 LQKENI. This CDR3 has 15 residues. Trimming removed 4 bases at V and 4 bases at J, with 14 bases between. In DNA, the CDR3 is TGTGCCAGCTCACTCAACATCCCCTCAGGAAACACCATATATTTT. Its protein product is CASSLNIPSGNTIYF.

The CDR3 is CASSPRRGRDEQFF. In nucleotides, the CDR3 is TGTGCCAGCAGCCCTCGGCGGGGGCGGGATGAGCAGTTCTTC. V is TRBV4-2 and J is TRBJ2-1, with a weak D call TRBD2 (7 bases). Trimming left V 4 bases short and J 8 bases short, with 15 bases between. CDR3 length: 14 amino acids. Germline values: CDR1 LGHNA, CDR2 YNFKEQ.

J is TRBJ1-6 and V is TRBV19; 7 nucleotides agree with TRBD1. This CDR3 is built from 15 residues. Germline trimming cut 2 bases from V and 8 bases from J; bases unmatched to any gene: 6. Germline V gene data show CDR1 as LNHDA and CDR2 as SQIVND (reference sequence). The chain's CDR3 is CASSILGGAYSPLHF. CDR3 in DNA: TGTGCCAGTAGTATATTAGGGGGCGCTTATTCACCCCTCCACTTT.

The rearrangement uses TRBV6-2 or TRBV6-3 and TRBJ1-2; D is undetermined. V lost 2 bases to trimming and J lost 4 bases, with 11 bases between them. Germline V gene data show CDR1 as MNHEY and CDR2 as SVGEGT. This CDR3 has 14 amino acids. The CDR3 DNA reads as TGTGCCAGCAGTTACAGTCAAATCGGCTATGGCTACACCTTC. This gives the protein CASSYSQIGYGYTF.

This sequence joins TRBV5-1 and TRBJ2-5, with D hard to call. Germline CDR1 and CDR2: SGHRS and YFSETQ. Trimming cost V 3 bases and J 5 bases, with 11 bases left between them. The CDR3 is 13 residues long. The CDR3 DNA reads TGCGCCAGCAGCTCTACCGGTACCGAGACCCAGTACTTC. This sequence encodes CASSSTGTETQYF. Drawing the rest from reference TRBV5-1 and TRBJ2-5, the complete variable domain is KAGVTQTPRYLIKTRGQQVTLSCSPISGHRSVSWYQQTPGQGLQFLFEYFSETQRNKGNFPGRFSGRQFSNSRSEMNVSTLELGDSALYLCASSSTGTETQYFGPGTRLLVL.

The sample holds one count of this clone. The chain employs TRBV18 and TRBJ1-2; 8 nucleotides agree with TRBD1. This CDR3 comprises 16 residues. From germline, CDR1 is KGHSH and CDR2 LQKENI. V shed 3 bases, J shed 6 bases, and the junction held 12 bases outside the gene matches. The CDR3 nucleotides are TGTGCCAGCTCACCTGGTCTCAGGGGGCGTCGACATGGCTACACCTTC. Translation gives CASSPGLRGRRHGYTF.

V is TRBV30 and J is TRBJ1-5; 9 bases line up with TRBD1. This CDR3 comprises 13 residues. Germline V gene data show CDR1 as GTSNPN and CDR2 as SVGIG (reference sequence). The V and J ends lost 4 bases and 6 bases, in that order; junction bases with no gene match: 4. The CDR3 nucleotides are TGTGCCTGGAAGGGACAGGGCCCTCAGCCCCAGCATTTT. It is translated as CAWKGQGPQPQHF.

The genes are TRBV9 and TRBJ1-5; D gene uncertain. Trimming stripped 3 bases from V and 7 bases from J, with 14 bases between. Germline V gene sequence: CDR1 SGDLS, CDR2 YYNGEE. The CDR3 is made up of 14 amino acids. CDR3 sequence: CASSGDQVGQPQHF. The CDR3 bases are TGTGCCAGCAGCGGCGACCAGGTTGGGCAGCCCCAGCATTTT.

The J gene is TRBJ2-7, the V gene TRBV2; a possible D gene is TRBD1 (5 bases). The CDR3 length is 13 residues. With 11 bases removed from V and 3 bases from J, the gap between germline ends came to 17 bases. CDR1 is SNHLY, CDR2 FYNNEI, per germline. CDR3: CAGAGQGFYEQYF. In DNA form, the CDR3 reads TGTGCCGGAGCTGGGCAGGGATTCTACGAGCAGTACTTC. Using reference TRBV2 and TRBJ2-7 for the parts outside the CDR3, the full variable domain is EPEVTQTPSHQVTQMGQEVILRCVPISNHLYFYWYRQILGQKVEFLVSFYNNEISEKSEIFDDQFSVERPDGSNFTLKIRSTKLEDSAMYFCAGAGQGFYEQYFGPGTRLTVT.

This chain connects TRBV3-1 (or the pseudogene TRBV3-2) to TRBJ1-2; a possible D gene is TRBD1 (5 bases). V lost 4 bases, J lost 9 bases, and 12 bases lay in between. Germline V CDR1 and CDR2: LGHDT, YNNKEL (reference sequence). The CDR3 runs to 12 residues. The CDR3 is CASSPPDSSYTF. The CDR3 region has the DNA TGTGCCAGCAGCCCCCCCGACAGCAGCTACACCTTC.

This rearrangement joins TRBV29-1 to TRBJ1-2, with 11 bases matching TRBD1. With 4 bases clipped from V and 5 bases from J, the junction kept 6 bases outside the gene matches. Germline CDR1 is SQVTM and CDR2 is ANQGSEA. There are 14 residues in the CDR3. The CDR3 here is CSVAGQGVLYGYTF. CDR3 coding DNA: TGCAGCGTTGCGGGACAGGGGGTATTGTATGGCTACACCTTC.

The V gene is TRBV30, the J gene TRBJ1-4; no firm D call. CDR1 and CDR2 from the germline V gene are GTSNPN and SVGIG (reference sequence). The CDR3 length is 13 residues. Trimming removed 0 bases from V and 8 bases from J, with 10 bases in between. CDR3 sequence reads: CAWSVGRGEKLFF. The CDR3 DNA reads as TGTGCCTGGAGTGTAGGGCGAGGGGAAAAACTGTTTTTT.

The chain recombines TRBV27 with TRBJ1-3; TRBD1 is a possible D gene (5 bases). CDR3 size: 14 residues. The V end was cut by 2 bases, the J end by 8 bases, with 13 bases between. Germline CDR1 reads MNHEY; CDR2 reads SMNVEV (reference sequence). Here the CDR3 DNA reads TGTGCCAGCAGTTTAGAATTAGGAGGGGACACCATATATTTT. This gives the protein CASSLELGGDTIYF.

The chain uses TRBV18 and TRBJ1-5; 7 bases are shared with TRBD1. Germline CDR1 and CDR2: KGHSH and LQKENI. The CDR3 has 16 residues. The junction had 9 bases not matched to a gene; V was cut back by 3 bases and J by 4 bases. The chain's CDR3 is CASSPSTGSKNQPQHF. The CDR3, as DNA: TGTGCCAGCTCACCGTCGACAGGGAGTAAGAATCAGCCCCAGCATTTT. The complete variable domain, with remaining parts taken from reference TRBV18 and TRBJ1-5, reads NAGVMQNPRHLVRRRGQEARLRCSPMKGHSHVYWYRQLPEEGLKFMVYLQKENIIDESGMPKERFSAEFPKEGPSILRIQQVVRGDSAAYFCASSPSTGSKNQPQHFGDGTRLSIL.

The chain combines TRBV7-9 with TRBJ1-1, with a weak D call TRBD1 (5 bases). Trimming took 6 bases from V and 5 from J, leaving 19 bases between them. Germline V gives CDR1 SEHNR, CDR2 FQNEAQ (reference sequence). This CDR3 has 15 residues. The chain's CDR3 is CASSLLVGVWTEAFF. In nucleotides, the CDR3 is TGTGCCAGCAGTTTATTGGTAGGGGTATGGACTGAAGCTTTCTTT.

V gene TRBV3-1 (or the pseudogene TRBV3-2) combines with J gene TRBJ1-6; the D gene is possibly TRBD1 (5 bases). Trimming shortened V by 0 bases and J by 10 bases, and 13 bases separated the two germline ends. Germline V gene data show CDR1 as LGHDT and CDR2 as YNNKEL (reference sequence). The CDR3 sequence is 15 residues long. The CDR3 bases are TGTGCCAGCAGCCAAGAAAGGGCAGGGATCTCACCCCTCCACTTT. Protein sequence: CASSQERAGISPLHF.

This clone appeared a single time. This chain joins TRBV30 and TRBJ2-5, with D possibly matching TRBD2 (6 bases). The germline V gene encodes CDR1 GTSNPN and CDR2 SVGIG (reference sequence). This CDR3 region has 12 residues. Trimming pared 2 bases from V and 5 bases from J, leaving 9 bases between. The CDR3 is CAWSPGGETQYF. The CDR3 DNA sequence: TGTGCCTGGAGTCCCGGGGGTGAGACCCAGTACTTC.

V is TRBV7-2 and J is TRBJ1-5; 8 nucleotides line up with TRBD1. Trimming cost V 2 bases and J 2 bases; bases outside gene matches: 8. The CDR3 runs 17 residues. Germline CDR1 and CDR2: SGHTA and FQGNSA. The CDR3 bases are TGTGCCAGCAGCTTATTGGGGACAGGTGCCGGCAATCAGCCCCAGCATTTT. Translating it yields CASSLLGTGAGNQPQHF.

The J gene is TRBJ1-5, the V gene TRBV30, with D possibly being TRBD1 (5 bases). CDR3 length: 15 residues. Germline V gene lookup returns CDR1 GTSNPN and CDR2 SVGIG (reference sequence). The V and J ends lost 0 bases and 2 bases respectively, with 11 bases between them. CDR3 loop: CAWSVKGLGNQPQHF. As DNA, the CDR3 is TGTGCCTGGAGTGTTAAGGGGCTGGGCAATCAGCCCCAGCATTTT.